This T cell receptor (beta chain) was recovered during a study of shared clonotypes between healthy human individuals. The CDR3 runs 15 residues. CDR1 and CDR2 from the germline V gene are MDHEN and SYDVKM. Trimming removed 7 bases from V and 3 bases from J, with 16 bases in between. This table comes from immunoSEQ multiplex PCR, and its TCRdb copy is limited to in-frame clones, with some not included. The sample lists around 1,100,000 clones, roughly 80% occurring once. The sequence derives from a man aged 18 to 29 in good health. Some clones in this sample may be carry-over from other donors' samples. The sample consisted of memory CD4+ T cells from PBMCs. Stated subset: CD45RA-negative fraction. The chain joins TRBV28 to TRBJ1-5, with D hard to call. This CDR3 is CASTPHTAVNQPQHF. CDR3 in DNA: TGTGCCAGCACCCCTCACACCGCCGTCAATCAGCCCCAGCATTTT.